The next 11 T cell receptor beta chains were all read from a single sample in a study of identical twins. MiXCR was run by TCRdb on the 5' RACE reads, yielding one entry per CDR3 protein. The sample shows 1.5 million to 2 million distinct CDR3 sequences, around a third of them seen only once. Material: cord blood. The receptor source for this set is a newborn girl in good health.

The CDR3 reads CASRDNFYEQYF. Written as DNA, the CDR3 is TGTGCCAGCCGGGACAATTTCTACGAGCAGTACTTC. The V and J genes are TRBV19 and TRBJ2-7, with a possible D match to TRBD1 (6 bases). The CDR3 has 12 residues. Germline values: CDR1 LNHDA, CDR2 SQIVND (reference sequence). Trimming left V 9 bases short and J 3 bases short, with 12 bases between.

This clonotype was found many times. This sequence joins TRBV18 and TRBJ1-2, with a weak D call TRBD1 (5 bases). This CDR3 region has 14 residues. The germline V and J ends were trimmed by 0 bases and 2 bases, with 7 bases remaining between them. In germline, CDR1 is KGHSH, CDR2 LQKENI. CDR3 loop: CASSPPGANYGYTF. The CDR3 coding sequence is TGTGCCAGCTCACCACCAGGGGCGAACTATGGCTACACCTTC.

This clonotype was seen a few times. CDR3 DNA: TGTGCCAGCAGCTTAGTCGGGGACGGCTTCACTGAAGCTTTCTTT. Residues: CASSLVGDGFTEAFF. V usage is TRBV13 and J usage is TRBJ1-1, with a weak D call TRBD1 (5 bases). V was pared by 1 base and J by 4 bases, with 13 bases between. The CDR3 runs 15 residues. Germline CDR1 reads PRHDT; CDR2 reads FYEKMQ (reference sequence).

This clonotype was detected a few times. The chain carries TRBV27 and TRBJ2-5; 7 nucleotides line up with TRBD1. Trimming cost V 10 bases and J 2 bases; bases outside gene matches: 7. The CDR3 loop spans 13 amino acids. The germline V gene has CDR1 MNHEY and CDR2 SMNVEV (reference sequence). The chain's CDR3 is CATRGFGQETQYF. CDR3 in DNA: TGTGCCACCAGGGGGTTTGGGCAAGAGACCCAGTACTTC.

This clonotype was detected only a few times. At one end, the junction sequence differs from germline, possibly due to a read error. The chain links TRBV7-2 to TRBJ1-5; perhaps TRBD1 as D (6 bases). Germline lookup yields CDR1 SGHTA and CDR2 FQGNSA. The CDR3 is made up of 15 amino acids. The CDR3 is CASRLAWTGNQPQHF. CDR3 nucleotide sequence: TGTGCCAGCAGATTAGCCTGGACAGGCAATCAGCCCCAGCATTTT.

Points on this clonotype: A read error may explain this, as a much larger clone is one base away. The chain recombines TRBV9 with TRBJ1-2, with 8 bases that match TRBD1. Germline CDR1 SGDLS, CDR2 YYNGEE. The CDR3 extends over 15 amino acids. Written as DNA, the CDR3 is TGTGCCAGCAGGAACCTCCCAGGGGGCGGCTATGTCTACACCTTC. This translates into CASRNLPGGGYVYTF.

The chain combines TRBV10-3 with TRBJ2-5; D is ambiguous. The assigned J gene may be wrong: the sequence end matches TRBJ2-7 better. CDR3 length equals 15 residues. Germline-derived CDR1 and CDR2 are ENHRY and SYGVKD. CDR3 sequence (DNA): TGTGCCATCAGTGAGTTCCCCGTACATGCCTACGAGCAGTACTTC. It specifies CAISEFPVHAYEQYF.

This sequence joins TRBV6-2 or TRBV6-3 and TRBJ1-6; no clear D gene. V lost 7 bases, J lost 7 bases, and 11 bases lay in between. The CDR3 is 13 residues long. Germline CDR1 and CDR2: MNHEY and SVGEGT. As DNA, the CDR3 is TGTGCCAGCACCAACGCAGAAAATTCACCCCTCCACTTT. This gives the protein CASTNAENSPLHF.

There are a few counts of this clonotype. The rearrangement links TRBV4-2 to TRBJ2-1; possibly TRBD2 for D (5 bases). This CDR3 has 16 amino acids. The V and J ends lost 1 base and 10 bases respectively, with 20 bases between them. CDR1 is LGHNA, CDR2 YNFKEQ, per germline. The CDR3 nucleotides read TGTGCCAGCAGCCAAGGGGGTAGCGTAGGAGCAGGAGAGCAGTTCTTC. Translation gives CASSQGGSVGAGEQFF.

The CDR3 protein is CAIRTGNGYTF. Written as DNA, the CDR3 is TGTGCCATCAGGACAGGCAATGGCTACACCTTC. The rearrangement links TRBV10-3 to TRBJ1-2, with a possible D match to TRBD1 (6 bases). This CDR3 has 11 amino acids. V was pared by 6 bases and J by 6 bases, with 8 bases between. Germline CDR1 reads ENHRY; CDR2 reads SYGVKD.

This chain uses TRBV5-6 with TRBJ1-5; D may be TRBD1 (5 bases). The germline V gene encodes CDR1 SGHDT and CDR2 YYEEEE. The CDR3 length is 17 residues. V lost 1 base to trimming and J lost 4 bases, with 18 bases between them. This CDR3 reads CASSLSASRTFNQPQHF. The DNA for the CDR3 is TGTGCCAGCAGCTTGTCCGCGAGCAGGACATTTAATCAGCCCCAGCATTTT.